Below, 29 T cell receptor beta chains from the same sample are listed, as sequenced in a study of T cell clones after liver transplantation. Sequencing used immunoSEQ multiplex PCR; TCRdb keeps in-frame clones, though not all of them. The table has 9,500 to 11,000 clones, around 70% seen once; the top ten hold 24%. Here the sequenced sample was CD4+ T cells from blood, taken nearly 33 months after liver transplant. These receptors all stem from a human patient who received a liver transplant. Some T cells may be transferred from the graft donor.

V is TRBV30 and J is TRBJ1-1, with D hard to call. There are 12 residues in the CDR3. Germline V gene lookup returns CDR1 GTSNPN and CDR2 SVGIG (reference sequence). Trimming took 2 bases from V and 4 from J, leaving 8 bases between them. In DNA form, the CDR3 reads TGTGCCTGGAGTTTAGGAGGCACTGAAGCTTTCTTT. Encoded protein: CAWSLGGTEAFF.

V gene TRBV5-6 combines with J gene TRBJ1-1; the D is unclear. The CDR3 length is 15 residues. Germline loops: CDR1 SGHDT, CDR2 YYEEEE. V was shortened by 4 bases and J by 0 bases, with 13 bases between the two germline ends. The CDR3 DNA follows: TGTGCCAGCAGCATTGGACCAAGCATGAACACTGAAGCTTTCTTT. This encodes CASSIGPSMNTEAFF. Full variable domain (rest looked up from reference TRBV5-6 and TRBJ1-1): DAGVTQSPTHLIKTRGQQVTLRCSPKSGHDTVSWYQQALGQGPQFIFQYYEEEERQRGNFPDRFSGHQFPNYSSELNVNALLLGDSALYLCASSIGPSMNTEAFFGQGTRLTVV.

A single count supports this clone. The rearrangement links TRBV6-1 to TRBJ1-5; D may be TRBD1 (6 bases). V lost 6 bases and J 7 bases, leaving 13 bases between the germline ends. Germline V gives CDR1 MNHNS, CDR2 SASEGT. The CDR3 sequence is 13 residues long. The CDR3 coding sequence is TGTGCCAGCAGCAGAACAGGGATCCAGCCCCAGCATTTT. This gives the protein CASSRTGIQPQHF.

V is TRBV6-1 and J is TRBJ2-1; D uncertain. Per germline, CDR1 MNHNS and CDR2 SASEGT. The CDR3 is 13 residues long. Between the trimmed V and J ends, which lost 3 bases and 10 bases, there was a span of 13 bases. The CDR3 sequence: CASSDPTQREQFF. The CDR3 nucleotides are TGTGCCAGCAGTGACCCGACTCAACGGGAGCAGTTCTTC.

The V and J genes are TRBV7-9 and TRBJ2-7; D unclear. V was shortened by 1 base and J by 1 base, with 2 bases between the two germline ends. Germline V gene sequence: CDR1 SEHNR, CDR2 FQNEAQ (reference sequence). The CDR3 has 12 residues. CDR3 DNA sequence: TGTGCCAGCAGCTTAGGATCCTACGAGCAGTACTTC. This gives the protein CASSLGSYEQYF.

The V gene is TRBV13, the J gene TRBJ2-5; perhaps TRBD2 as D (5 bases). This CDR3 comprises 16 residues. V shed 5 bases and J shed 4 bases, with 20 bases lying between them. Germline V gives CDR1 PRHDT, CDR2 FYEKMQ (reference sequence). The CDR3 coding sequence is TGTGCCAGCAGCGGATATAGCGACGAGGTGGGAGAGACCCAGTACTTC. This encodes CASSGYSDEVGETQYF.

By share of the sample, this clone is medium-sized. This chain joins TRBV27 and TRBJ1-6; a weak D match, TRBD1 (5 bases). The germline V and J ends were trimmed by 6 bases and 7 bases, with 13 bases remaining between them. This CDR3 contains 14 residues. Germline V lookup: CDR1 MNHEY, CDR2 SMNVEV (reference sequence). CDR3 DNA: TGTGCCAGCAGGACCGGGACGGGAAATTCACCCCTCCACTTT. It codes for CASRTGTGNSPLHF.

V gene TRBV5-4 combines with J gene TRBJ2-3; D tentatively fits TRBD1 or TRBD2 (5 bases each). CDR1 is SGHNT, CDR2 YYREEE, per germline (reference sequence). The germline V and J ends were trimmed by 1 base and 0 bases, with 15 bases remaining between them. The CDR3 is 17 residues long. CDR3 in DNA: TGTGCCAGCAGCTTGTTGGGAACGGGGCTAAGCACAGATACGCAGTATTTT. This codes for CASSLLGTGLSTDTQYF. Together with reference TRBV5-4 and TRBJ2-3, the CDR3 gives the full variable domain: ETGVTQSPTHLIKTRGQQVTLRCSSQSGHNTVSWYQQALGQGPQFIFQYYREEENGRGNFPPRFSGLQFPNYSSELNVNALELDDSALYLCASSLLGTGLSTDTQYFGPGTRLTVL.

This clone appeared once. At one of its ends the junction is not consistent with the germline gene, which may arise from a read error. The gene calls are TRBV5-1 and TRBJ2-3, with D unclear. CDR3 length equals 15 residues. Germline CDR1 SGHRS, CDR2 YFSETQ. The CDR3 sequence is CASSMRLDSTDTQYF. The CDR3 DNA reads TGTGCCAGCAGCATGCGTTTGGATAGCACAGATACGCAGTATTTT.

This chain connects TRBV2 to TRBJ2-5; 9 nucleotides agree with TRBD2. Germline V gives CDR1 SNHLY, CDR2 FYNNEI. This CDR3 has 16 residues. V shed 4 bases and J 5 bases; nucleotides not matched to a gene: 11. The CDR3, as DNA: TGTGCCAGCAGTGGCTTCGGCGGGGGGGCTCGGGAGACCCAGTACTTC. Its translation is CASSGFGGGARETQYF.

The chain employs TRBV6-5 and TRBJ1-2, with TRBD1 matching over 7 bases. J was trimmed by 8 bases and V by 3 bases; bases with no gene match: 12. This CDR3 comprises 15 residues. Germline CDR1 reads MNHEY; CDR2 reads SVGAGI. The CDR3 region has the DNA TGTGCCAGCAGTTATCAGGGGGGAGAGGCGTCAGGCTACACCTTC. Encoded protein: CASSYQGGEASGYTF.

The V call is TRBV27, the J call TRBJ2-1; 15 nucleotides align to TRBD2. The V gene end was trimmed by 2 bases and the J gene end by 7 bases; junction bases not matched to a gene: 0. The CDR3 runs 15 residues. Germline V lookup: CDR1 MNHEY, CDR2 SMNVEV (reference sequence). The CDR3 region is CASSLGTSGGNEQFF. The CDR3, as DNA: TGTGCCAGCAGTTTAGGGACTAGCGGGGGGAATGAGCAGTTCTTC.

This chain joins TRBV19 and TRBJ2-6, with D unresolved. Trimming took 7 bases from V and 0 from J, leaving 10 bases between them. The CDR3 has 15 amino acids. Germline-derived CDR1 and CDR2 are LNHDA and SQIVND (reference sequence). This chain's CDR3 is CASTNFVSGANVLTF. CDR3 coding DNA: TGTGCCAGTACTAATTTCGTCTCTGGGGCCAACGTCCTGACTTTC.

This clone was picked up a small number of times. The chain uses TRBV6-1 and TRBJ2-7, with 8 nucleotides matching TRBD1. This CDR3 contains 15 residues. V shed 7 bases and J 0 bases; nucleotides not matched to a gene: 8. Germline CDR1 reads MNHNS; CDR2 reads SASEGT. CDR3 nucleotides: TGTGCCAGCACCTTAGGACAGGGAACCTCCTACGAGCAGTACTTC. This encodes CASTLGQGTSYEQYF.

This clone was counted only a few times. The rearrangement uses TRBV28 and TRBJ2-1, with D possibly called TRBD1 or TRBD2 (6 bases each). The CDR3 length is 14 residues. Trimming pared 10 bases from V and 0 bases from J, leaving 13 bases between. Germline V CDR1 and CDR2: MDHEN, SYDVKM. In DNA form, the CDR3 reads TGTGCCACTGGGGGGCTAGTCTCCTACAATGAGCAGTTCTTC. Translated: CATGGLVSYNEQFF.

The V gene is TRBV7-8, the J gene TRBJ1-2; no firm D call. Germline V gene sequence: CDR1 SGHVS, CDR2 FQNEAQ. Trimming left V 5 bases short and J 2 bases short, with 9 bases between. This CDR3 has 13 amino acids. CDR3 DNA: TGTGCCAGCAGCCTAGACGGGAACTATGGCTACACCTTC. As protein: CASSLDGNYGYTF.

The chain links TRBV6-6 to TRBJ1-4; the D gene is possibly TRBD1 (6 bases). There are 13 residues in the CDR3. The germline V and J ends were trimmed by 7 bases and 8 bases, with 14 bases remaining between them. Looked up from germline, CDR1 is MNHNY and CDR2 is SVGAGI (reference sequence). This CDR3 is CASMSWGREKLFF. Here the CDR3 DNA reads TGTGCCAGCATGAGTTGGGGGCGCGAAAAACTGTTTTTT.

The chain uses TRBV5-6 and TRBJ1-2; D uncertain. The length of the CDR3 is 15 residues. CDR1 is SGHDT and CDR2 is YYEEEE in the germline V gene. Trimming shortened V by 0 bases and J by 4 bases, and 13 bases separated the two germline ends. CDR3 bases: TGTGCCAGCAGCTTGGAGGGAGGAGATTTCTATGGCTACACCTTC. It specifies CASSLEGGDFYGYTF.

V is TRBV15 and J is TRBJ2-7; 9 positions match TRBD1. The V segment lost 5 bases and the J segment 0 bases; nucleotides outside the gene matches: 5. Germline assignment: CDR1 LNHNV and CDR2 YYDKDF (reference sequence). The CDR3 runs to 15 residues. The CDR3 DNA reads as TGTGCCACCAGCCCGGGACAGGGAAGCTCCTACGAGCAGTACGTC. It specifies CATSPGQGSSYEQYV.

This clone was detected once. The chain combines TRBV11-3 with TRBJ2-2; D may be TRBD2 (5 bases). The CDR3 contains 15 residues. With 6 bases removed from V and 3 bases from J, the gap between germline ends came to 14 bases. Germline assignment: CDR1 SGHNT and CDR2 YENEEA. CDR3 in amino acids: CASSPPWGDTGELFF. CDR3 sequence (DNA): TGTGCCAGCAGTCCCCCCTGGGGAGACACCGGGGAGCTGTTTTTT.

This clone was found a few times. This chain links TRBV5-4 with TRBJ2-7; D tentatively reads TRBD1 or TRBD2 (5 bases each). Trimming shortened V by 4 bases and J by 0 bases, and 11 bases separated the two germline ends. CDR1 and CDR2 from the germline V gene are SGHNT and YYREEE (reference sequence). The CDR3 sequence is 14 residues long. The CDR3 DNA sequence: TGTGCCAGCAGCCGGGACGCCAGCTCCTACGAGCAGTACTTC. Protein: CASSRDASSYEQYF.

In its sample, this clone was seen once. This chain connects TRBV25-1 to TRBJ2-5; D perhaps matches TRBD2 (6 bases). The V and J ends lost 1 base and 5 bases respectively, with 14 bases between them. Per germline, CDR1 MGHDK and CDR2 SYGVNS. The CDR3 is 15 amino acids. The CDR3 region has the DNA TGTGCCAGCAGTGAATTAGGAGGGTCCGGGGAGACCCAGTACTTC. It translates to CASSELGGSGETQYF. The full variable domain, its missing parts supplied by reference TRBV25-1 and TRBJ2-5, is EADIYQTPRYLVIGTGKKITLECSQTMGHDKMYWYQQDPGMELHLIHYSYGVNSTEKGDLSSESTVSRIRTEHFPLTLESARPSHTSQYLCASSELGGSGETQYFGPGTRLLVL.

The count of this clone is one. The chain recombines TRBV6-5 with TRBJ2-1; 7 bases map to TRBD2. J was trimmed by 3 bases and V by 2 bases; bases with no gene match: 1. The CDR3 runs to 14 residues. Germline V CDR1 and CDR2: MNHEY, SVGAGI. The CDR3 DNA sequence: TGTGCCAGCAGTTACGCGGGGGACTACAATGAGCAGTTCTTC. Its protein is CASSYAGDYNEQFF.

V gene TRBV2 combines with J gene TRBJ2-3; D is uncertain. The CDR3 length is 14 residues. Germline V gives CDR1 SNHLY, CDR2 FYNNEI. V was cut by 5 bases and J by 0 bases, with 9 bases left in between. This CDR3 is CASSNVQSTDTQYF. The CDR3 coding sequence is TGTGCCAGCAGTAATGTTCAGAGCACAGATACGCAGTATTTT.

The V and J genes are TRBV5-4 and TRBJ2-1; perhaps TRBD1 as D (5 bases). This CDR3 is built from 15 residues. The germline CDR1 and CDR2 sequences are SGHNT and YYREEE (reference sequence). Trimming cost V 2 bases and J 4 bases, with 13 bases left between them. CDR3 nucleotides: TGTGCCAGCAGCTTAGGGGCAGGCCCATACAATGAGCAGTTCTTC. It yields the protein CASSLGAGPYNEQFF.

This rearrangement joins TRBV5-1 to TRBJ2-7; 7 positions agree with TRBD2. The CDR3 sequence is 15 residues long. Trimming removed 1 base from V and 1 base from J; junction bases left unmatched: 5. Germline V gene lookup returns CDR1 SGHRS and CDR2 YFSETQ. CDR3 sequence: CASSLFSGESYEQYF. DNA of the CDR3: TGCGCCAGCAGCTTGTTCAGCGGGGAATCCTACGAGCAGTACTTC.

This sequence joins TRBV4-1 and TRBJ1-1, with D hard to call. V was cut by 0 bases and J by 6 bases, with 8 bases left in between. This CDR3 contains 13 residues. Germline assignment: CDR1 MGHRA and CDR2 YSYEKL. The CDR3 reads CASSQDPSSEAFF. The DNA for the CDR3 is TGCGCCAGCAGCCAAGATCCATCCTCTGAAGCTTTCTTT.

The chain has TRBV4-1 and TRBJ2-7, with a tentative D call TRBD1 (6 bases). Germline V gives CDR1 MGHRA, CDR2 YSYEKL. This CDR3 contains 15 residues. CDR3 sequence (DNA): TGCGCAGCAGCCCGGCCTCAGGGGATAGGCGACGAGCAGTACTTC. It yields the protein CAAARPQGIGDEQYF.

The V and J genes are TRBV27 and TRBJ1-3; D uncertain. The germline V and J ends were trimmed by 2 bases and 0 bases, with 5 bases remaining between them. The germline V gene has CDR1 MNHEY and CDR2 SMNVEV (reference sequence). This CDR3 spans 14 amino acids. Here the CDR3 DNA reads TGTGCCAGCAGTTTAAAGGGCTCTGGAAACACCATATATTTT. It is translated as CASSLKGSGNTIYF.